This T cell receptor (beta chain) appears in the sequencing data of a study of T-cell memory formation after mild COVID-19. Regarding the study as a whole: Later expanders leaned toward CD4+, whereas clones contracting from day 15 to 85 were balanced CD4/CD8.

TCRdb fed the 5' RACE reads into MiXCR, producing one record per CDR3 protein. The sample records approximately 250,000 distinct CDR3 sequences, 15% to 20% being singletons. For this clonotype: The antigen remains unidentified.

CDR3 size: 12 residues. CDR1 MNHEY and CDR2 SVGAGI come from the germline V gene. The V end lost 6 bases, the J end lost 4 bases, and 9 bases lay between the germline ends. This receptor was identified in a man between 18 and 35 years old who had mild COVID-19 (a few samples of this study predate the infection). Cell type and time point are not known. This chain connects TRBV6-5 to TRBJ1-2; tentative D call: TRBD1 (6 bases). The sequenced sample was PBMCs or a T cell subset sorted from them (not recorded which). For the CDR3, the DNA is TGTGCCAGCAGCAGGGACACCTATGGCTACACCTTC. Its translation: CASSRDTYGYTF.